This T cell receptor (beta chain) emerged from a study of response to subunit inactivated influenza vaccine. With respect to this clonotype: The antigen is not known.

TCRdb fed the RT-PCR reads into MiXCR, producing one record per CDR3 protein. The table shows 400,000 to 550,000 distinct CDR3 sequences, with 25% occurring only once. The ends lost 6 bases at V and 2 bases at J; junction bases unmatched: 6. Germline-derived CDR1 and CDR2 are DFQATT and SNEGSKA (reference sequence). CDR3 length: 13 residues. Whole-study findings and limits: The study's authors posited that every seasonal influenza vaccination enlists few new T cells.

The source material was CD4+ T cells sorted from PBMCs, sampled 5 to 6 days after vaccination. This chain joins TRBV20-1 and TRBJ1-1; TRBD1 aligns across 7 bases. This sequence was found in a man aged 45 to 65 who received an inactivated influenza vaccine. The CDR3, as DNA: TGCAGTGCCTCGACAGGGAGTAACACTGAAGCTTTCTTT. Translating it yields CSASTGSNTEAFF.